Below, 6 T cell receptor beta chains from the same sample are listed, as sequenced in a study of blood T cells in healthy people across ages. The second PCR ran about 6 to 12 cycles with a sample-barcoded 5' primer and J-beta primers. TCRdb re-analysed the 5' RACE reads in MiXCR, keeping a single row per CDR3 protein. Among about 280,000 distinct CDR3 sequences listed, roughly 26% were seen once. Sequences were obtained from blood. The receptors derive from a woman between 65 and 79 years old in good health.

The chain links TRBV28 to TRBJ2-7; 11 bases are a match to TRBD1. The CDR3 spans 15 residues. The V gene's germline CDR1 is MDHEN and CDR2 SYDVKM. Trimming cost V 2 bases and J 2 bases; bases outside gene matches: 2. For the CDR3, the DNA is TGTGCCAGCAGTTTAGGGGGACAGGGGGCCTACGAGCAGTACTTC. Translating it yields CASSLGGQGAYEQYF.

In this sample, this clonotype turned up a few times. This chain uses TRBV20-1 with TRBJ1-5; TRBD1 agrees at 10 bases. With 0 bases clipped from V and 6 bases from J, the junction kept 2 bases outside the gene matches. This CDR3 is 14 amino acids long. Germline V lookup: CDR1 DFQATT, CDR2 SNEGSKA (reference sequence). CDR3 region: CSARDRTGGQPQHF. Written as DNA, the CDR3 is TGCAGTGCTAGAGACAGGACAGGGGGTCAGCCCCAGCATTTT.

This rearrangement joins TRBV11-2 to TRBJ2-3; D gene ambiguous. From germline, CDR1 is SGHAT and CDR2 FQNNGV. CDR3 length: 15 amino acids. V was shortened by 3 bases and J by 2 bases, with 12 bases between the two germline ends. The CDR3 region has the DNA TGTGCCAGCAGCTTTTTCGCGGACGACACAGATACGCAGTATTTT. Encoded protein: CASSFFADDTDTQYF.

The chain couples TRBV6-5 to TRBJ1-5; D uncertain. This CDR3 has 15 residues. The V gene's germline CDR1 is MNHEY and CDR2 SVGAGI. Trimming cost V 0 bases and J 0 bases, with 6 bases left between them. DNA for the CDR3: TGTGCCAGCAGTTACTCGATAGTTAGCAATCAGCCCCAGCATTTT. Protein sequence: CASSYSIVSNQPQHF.

Ten or more counts support this clonotype. V is TRBV29-1 and J is TRBJ1-3; a weak D match, TRBD1 (5 bases). Germline CDR1 SQVTM, CDR2 ANQGSEA. This CDR3 comprises 12 residues. Trimming pared 4 bases from V and 4 bases from J, leaving 8 bases between. CDR3 sequence: CSVAGDGNTIYF. CDR3 sequence (DNA): TGCAGCGTTGCCGGGGACGGAAACACCATATATTTT.

The chain links TRBV20-1 to TRBJ2-5, with a weak D call TRBD2 (6 bases). The CDR3 consists of 15 residues. Germline-derived CDR1 and CDR2 are DFQATT and SNEGSKA (reference sequence). V was shortened by 0 bases and J by 5 bases, with 16 bases between the two germline ends. CDR3 DNA: TGCAGTGCTAGAGACGGGTTGGCAGGGAGGGAGACCCAGTACTTC. The encoded protein is CSARDGLAGRETQYF.